The entry below describes one T cell receptor (beta chain). Donors were nominally healthy when sampled, though unrecorded immune exposures were likely. This CDR3 spans 14 amino acids. Per the germline V gene, CDR1 is MDHEN and CDR2 is SYDVKM. V shed 5 bases and J shed 0 bases, with 11 bases lying between them. This record belongs to a study of cytomegalovirus exposure and HLA in healthy donors. Both 60 Vbeta primers and 13 Jbeta primers went into the PCR. The protocol was immunoSEQ multiplex PCR, while the TCRdb copy is restricted to in-frame clones and leaves out a portion. The sample records some 200,000 clones, roughly four fifths being singletons.

The TCR was taken from a man between 45 and 60 years old in good health and CMV-seronegative. Input material: PBMCs. V gene TRBV28 combines with J gene TRBJ2-7, with D perhaps matching TRBD2 (5 bases). The CDR3 loop is CASSRRESSYEQYF. Here the CDR3 DNA reads TGTGCCAGCAGTCGAAGGGAGAGCTCCTACGAGCAGTACTTC.